This T cell receptor (beta chain) was documented in a study of cytomegalovirus exposure and HLA in healthy donors. The PCR employed 60 Vbeta primers together with 13 Jbeta primers. The method was immunoSEQ multiplex PCR; TCRdb's version includes in-frame clones alone and lacks a portion of them. The sample lists more than 100,000 clones, 63% occurring once. Remarks on this clone: Its specificity is not known.

Study-level points and caveats: Earlier analysis looked at TCR beta V segments, and most were productive about 87% or about 30% of the time. It was reported that the classifier diagnosed cytomegalovirus status with high specificity and sensitivity in both the original and validation cohorts.

The material sequenced was PBMCs. This clonotype was sampled from a man aged 35-49 years in good health and CMV-seropositive.

The CDR3 here is CASSWAGGGTEAFF. CDR3 nucleotide sequence: TGTGCCAGCAGCTGGGCAGGGGGTGGTACTGAAGCTTTCTTT. The rearrangement links TRBV27 to TRBJ1-1, with 7 bases lining up with TRBD1. Germline assignment: CDR1 MNHEY and CDR2 SMNVEV (reference sequence). CDR3 length: 14 residues. The J segment lost 5 bases and the V segment lost 6 bases, leaving 9 bases of the junction unmatched.